This is a list of T cell receptor beta chains from one sample in a study of blood T cells in healthy people across ages. Using its own MiXCR run on the 5' RACE reads, TCRdb lists one record per CDR3 protein. The sample lists over 1.5 million distinct CDR3 sequences; 40% to 55% were seen once. Sequencing was done on a sample of blood. The receptors stem from a middle-aged woman in good health. The CDR3 runs from the conserved cysteine through the conserved F or W. A D gene is named only where the DNA matches it firmly. Not all rows give a size; the values are once, few, many and, for expanded clones, a class.

v_gene: TRBV7-2; abundance: NA; d_gene: NA; j_gene: TRBJ2-5; CDR3aa: CASSPRLGGPETQYF; CDR3nt: TGTGCCAGCAGCCCCCGCCTGGGGGGGCCGGAGACCCAGTACTTC
v_gene: TRBV7-2; abundance: NA; d_gene: TRBD1; j_gene: TRBJ1-4; CDR3aa: CASSVQGGDKKLFF; CDR3nt: TGTGCCAGCAGCGTACAGGGGGGAGACAAAAAACTGTTTTTT
v_gene: TRBV5-1; abundance: NA; d_gene: TRBD2; j_gene: TRBJ2-1; CDR3aa: CASSLGTSGGAGNEQFF; CDR3nt: TGCGCCAGCAGCCTCGGGACTAGCGGGGGGGCCGGCAATGAGCAGTTCTTC
v_gene: TRBV12-3/TRBV12-4; abundance: NA; d_gene: NA; j_gene: TRBJ2-5; CDR3aa: CASSWGGARETQYF; CDR3nt: TGTGCCAGCAGCTGGGGTGGGGCCCGGGAGACCCAGTACTTC
v_gene: TRBV28; abundance: NA; d_gene: TRBD1; j_gene: TRBJ2-7; CDR3aa: CASRGTGTGLYEPYF; CDR3nt: TGTGCCAGCAGAGGCACCGGGACAGGGCTCTACGAGCCGTACTTC
v_gene: TRBV6-6; abundance: NA; d_gene: NA; j_gene: TRBJ2-7; CDR3aa: CASSYTTESYEQYF; CDR3nt: TGTGCCAGCAGTTACACGACAGAATCCTACGAGCAGTACTTC
v_gene: TRBV7-2; abundance: NA; d_gene: TRBD2; j_gene: TRBJ2-3; CDR3aa: CASSTPSGTSGSRGTDTQYF; CDR3nt: TGTGCCAGCAGTACTCCTTCCGGGACTAGCGGGTCCCGGGGGACAGATACGCAGTATTTT
v_gene: TRBV15; abundance: NA; d_gene: NA; j_gene: TRBJ1-1; CDR3aa: CATTKGGTEAFF; CDR3nt: TGTGCCACGACAAAGGGGGGCACTGAAGCTTTCTTT
v_gene: TRBV13; abundance: NA; d_gene: NA; j_gene: TRBJ2-3; CDR3aa: CASSSDPGPIDTQYF; CDR3nt: TGTGCCAGCAGCTCTGACCCGGGACCTATTGATACGCAGTATTTT
v_gene: TRBV12-3/TRBV12-4; abundance: few; d_gene: TRBD2; j_gene: TRBJ2-5; CDR3aa: CASSLGGLPEQETQYF; CDR3nt: TGTGCCAGCAGTTTGGGAGGGTTGCCGGAACAAGAGACCCAGTACTTC
v_gene: TRBV2; abundance: few; d_gene: TRBD1; j_gene: TRBJ2-3; CDR3aa: CASTPGQGHDTQYF; CDR3nt: TGTGCCAGCACCCCGGGACAGGGACACGATACGCAGTATTTT
v_gene: TRBV5-1; abundance: NA; d_gene: NA; j_gene: TRBJ2-7; CDR3aa: CASSSSPTAYEQYF; CDR3nt: TGCGCCAGCAGCTCGTCTCCCACCGCCTACGAGCAGTACTTC
v_gene: TRBV7-9; abundance: NA; d_gene: NA; j_gene: TRBJ1-2; CDR3aa: CASSSSGIHFGYTF; CDR3nt: TGTGCCAGCAGCTCCAGCGGGATCCACTTTGGCTACACCTTC
v_gene: TRBV5-1; abundance: NA; d_gene: NA; j_gene: TRBJ2-6; CDR3aa: CASSANSGANVLTF; CDR3nt: TGCGCCAGCAGCGCGAACTCTGGGGCCAACGTCCTGACTTTC
v_gene: TRBV7-2; abundance: NA; d_gene: TRBD2; j_gene: TRBJ2-1; CDR3aa: CASSLSGLAGPRSYNEQFF; CDR3nt: TGTGCCAGCAGCTTGAGTGGACTAGCGGGCCCCAGAAGCTACAATGAGCAGTTCTTC
v_gene: TRBV11-3; abundance: NA; d_gene: TRBD2; j_gene: TRBJ2-5; CDR3aa: CASSQRTSGINGEQYF; CDR3nt: TGTGCCAGCAGCCAACGGACTAGCGGGATCAACGGTGAGCAGTACTTC
v_gene: TRBV6-2/TRBV6-3; abundance: NA; d_gene: TRBD1; j_gene: TRBJ1-1; CDR3aa: CASSSGTGRFGTEAFF; CDR3nt: TGTGCCAGCAGTTCCGGGACAGGGCGATTTGGCACTGAAGCTTTCTTT
v_gene: TRBV27; abundance: NA; d_gene: NA; j_gene: TRBJ2-4; CDR3aa: CASSFKNIQYF; CDR3nt: TGTGCCAGCAGTTTTAAAAACATTCAGTACTTC
v_gene: TRBV7-9; abundance: NA; d_gene: NA; j_gene: TRBJ2-1; CDR3aa: CASSLGRGSPHYNEQFF; CDR3nt: TGTGCCAGCAGCTTAGGGCGGGGATCCCCCCACTACAATGAGCAGTTCTTC
v_gene: TRBV6-2/TRBV6-3; abundance: NA; d_gene: NA; j_gene: TRBJ2-6; CDR3aa: CTSSYRGSGANVLTF; CDR3nt: TGTACCAGCAGTTACCGGGGCTCTGGGGCCAACGTCCTGACTTTC
v_gene: TRBV6-2/TRBV6-3; abundance: NA; d_gene: NA; j_gene: TRBJ1-2; CDR3aa: CASNDSPANYGYTF; CDR3nt: TGTGCCAGCAATGACAGCCCGGCTAACTATGGCTACACCTTC
v_gene: TRBV4-3; abundance: few; d_gene: NA; j_gene: TRBJ2-3; CDR3aa: CASTPEGAITDTQYF; CDR3nt: TGCGCCAGCACCCCGGAGGGGGCCATCACAGATACGCAGTATTTT
v_gene: TRBV4-3; abundance: NA; d_gene: NA; j_gene: TRBJ1-2; CDR3aa: CASSQDRPSLWGYTF; CDR3nt: TGCGCCAGCAGCCAAGATCGACCCAGCCTGTGGGGCTACACCTTC
v_gene: TRBV27; abundance: NA; d_gene: NA; j_gene: TRBJ1-2; CDR3aa: CASSPRGTSYTF; CDR3nt: TGTGCCAGCAGCCCACGTGGGACTTCCTACACCTTC
v_gene: TRBV7-2; abundance: NA; d_gene: TRBD1; j_gene: TRBJ1-2; CDR3aa: CASSRTGAEGYGYTF; CDR3nt: TGTGCCAGCAGTCGAACAGGGGCCGAGGGGTATGGCTACACCTTC
v_gene: TRBV20-1; abundance: NA; d_gene: NA; j_gene: TRBJ2-3; CDR3aa: CSARDVGGRTDTQYF; CDR3nt: TGCAGTGCTAGAGATGTAGGGGGACGCACAGATACGCAGTATTTT
v_gene: TRBV12-3/TRBV12-4; abundance: few; d_gene: NA; j_gene: TRBJ2-7; CDR3aa: CASSLGRAEYNEQYF; CDR3nt: TGTGCCAGCAGTTTGGGTCGAGCGGAATACAATGAGCAGTACTTC
v_gene: TRBV5-6; abundance: NA; d_gene: TRBD1; j_gene: TRBJ1-1; CDR3aa: CASSLGGQQYTEAFF; CDR3nt: TGTGCCAGCAGCTTGGGGGGACAGCAATACACTGAAGCTTTCTTT
v_gene: TRBV9; abundance: NA; d_gene: NA; j_gene: TRBJ2-3; CDR3aa: CASSGYRTASTDTQYF; CDR3nt: TGTGCCAGCAGTGGTTATAGGACGGCTAGCACAGATACGCAGTATTTT
v_gene: TRBV28; abundance: once; d_gene: NA; j_gene: TRBJ2-3; CDR3aa: CASKIRTPGTDTQYF; CDR3nt: TGTGCCAGCAAAATCCGAACCCCAGGCACAGATACGCAGTATTTT
v_gene: TRBV27; abundance: NA; d_gene: TRBD2; j_gene: TRBJ2-5; CDR3aa: CASSFAGTSGGGRETQYF; CDR3nt: TGTGCCAGCAGTTTCGCCGGGACTAGCGGGGGGGGTCGAGAGACCCAGTACTTC
v_gene: TRBV12-3/TRBV12-4; abundance: few; d_gene: TRBD1; j_gene: TRBJ2-7; CDR3aa: CASSLAPAGGNEQYF; CDR3nt: TGTGCCAGCAGTTTGGCTCCTGCAGGGGGCAACGAGCAGTACTTC
v_gene: TRBV10-3; abundance: NA; d_gene: NA; j_gene: TRBJ2-3; CDR3aa: CAISDGAGGPGTDTQYF; CDR3nt: TGTGCCATCAGTGATGGAGCAGGCGGGCCCGGCACAGATACGCAGTATTTT
v_gene: TRBV29-1; abundance: NA; d_gene: NA; j_gene: TRBJ1-6; CDR3aa: CSVEAGQSLHF; CDR3nt: TGCAGCGTTGAAGCCGGACAGAGCCTCCACTTT
v_gene: TRBV29-1; abundance: few; d_gene: NA; j_gene: TRBJ2-3; CDR3aa: CSFNRGGGDTQYF; CDR3nt: TGCAGCTTCAACAGGGGAGGTGGAGATACGCAGTATTTT
v_gene: TRBV6-2/TRBV6-3; abundance: once; d_gene: TRBD2; j_gene: TRBJ2-3; CDR3aa: CASSPASGGAVLTDTQYF; CDR3nt: TGTGCCAGCAGTCCCGCTAGCGGGGGGGCGGTCTTGACAGATACGCAGTATTTT
v_gene: TRBV5-1; abundance: NA; d_gene: NA; j_gene: TRBJ2-1; CDR3aa: CASSGGDPYNEQFF; CDR3nt: TGCGCCAGCAGTGGTGGAGACCCCTACAATGAGCAGTTCTTC
v_gene: TRBV12-3/TRBV12-4; abundance: few; d_gene: NA; j_gene: TRBJ2-5; CDR3aa: CASSLAGDIQETQYF; CDR3nt: TGTGCCAGCAGCCTCGCGGGGGACATCCAAGAGACCCAGTACTTC
v_gene: TRBV20-1; abundance: few; d_gene: NA; j_gene: TRBJ2-7; CDR3aa: CSATPLTALSYEQYF; CDR3nt: TGCAGTGCTACCCCATTGACGGCCCTTTCCTACGAGCAGTACTTC
v_gene: TRBV20-1; abundance: once; d_gene: TRBD1; j_gene: TRBJ1-2; CDR3aa: CSAREAGTGFYGYTF; CDR3nt: TGCAGTGCTAGAGAAGCCGGGACAGGTTTTTATGGCTACACCTTC
v_gene: TRBV2; abundance: NA; d_gene: NA; j_gene: TRBJ1-1; CDR3aa: CASIPSQIGNTEAFF; CDR3nt: TGTGCCAGCATCCCGTCGCAGATAGGAAACACTGAAGCTTTCTTT
v_gene: TRBV7-2; abundance: many; d_gene: TRBD1; j_gene: TRBJ1-2; CDR3aa: CASSRTGDYGYTF; CDR3nt: TGTGCCAGCAGCCGTACAGGGGACTATGGCTACACCTTC
v_gene: TRBV7-2; abundance: NA; d_gene: NA; j_gene: TRBJ1-1; CDR3aa: CASSLGWGTSNTEAFF; CDR3nt: TGTGCCAGCAGCTTAGGGTGGGGGACCTCGAACACTGAAGCTTTCTTT
v_gene: TRBV7-9; abundance: NA; d_gene: NA; j_gene: TRBJ1-2; CDR3aa: CASSAAGRGGGGYTF; CDR3nt: TGTGCCAGCAGCGCCGCGGGACGGGGGGGCGGTGGCTACACCTTC
v_gene: TRBV15; abundance: NA; d_gene: NA; j_gene: TRBJ1-5; CDR3aa: CVTSRARQLNQPQHF; CDR3nt: TGTGTCACCAGCAGAGCCCGGCAGCTCAATCAGCCCCAGCATTTT
v_gene: TRBV28; abundance: NA; d_gene: NA; j_gene: TRBJ2-5; CDR3aa: CASRPETGLQETQYF; CDR3nt: TGTGCCAGCAGACCCGAGACAGGCCTCCAAGAGACCCAGTACTTC
v_gene: TRBV29-1; abundance: NA; d_gene: NA; j_gene: TRBJ1-1; CDR3aa: CSVEGPANTEAFF; CDR3nt: TGCAGCGTTGAAGGGCCTGCGAACACTGAAGCTTTCTTT
v_gene: TRBV6-2/TRBV6-3; abundance: few; d_gene: TRBD1; j_gene: TRBJ2-1; CDR3aa: CASSDRDRGFNEQFF; CDR3nt: TGTGCCAGCAGCGACCGGGACAGGGGATTCAATGAGCAGTTCTTC
v_gene: TRBV7-2; abundance: NA; d_gene: NA; j_gene: TRBJ1-1; CDR3aa: CASSRQAEAFF; CDR3nt: TGTGCCAGCAGCCGACAGGCTGAAGCTTTCTTT
v_gene: TRBV7-3; abundance: NA; d_gene: TRBD2; j_gene: TRBJ2-3; CDR3aa: CASGAGHADTQYF; CDR3nt: TGCGCCAGCGGAGCGGGGCACGCAGATACGCAGTATTTT
v_gene: TRBV27; abundance: NA; d_gene: TRBD2; j_gene: TRBJ2-3; CDR3aa: CASRTPLAGGTDTQYF; CDR3nt: TGTGCCAGCAGGACCCCCCTAGCGGGGGGCACAGATACGCAGTATTTT
v_gene: TRBV7-2; abundance: few; d_gene: NA; j_gene: TRBJ2-3; CDR3aa: CASSLVDSGTDTQYF; CDR3nt: TGTGCCAGCAGCTTAGTAGATAGTGGCACAGATACGCAGTATTTT
v_gene: TRBV3-1; abundance: NA; d_gene: NA; j_gene: TRBJ2-1; CDR3aa: CASSPGALMRDNEQFF; CDR3nt: TGTGCCAGCAGCCCCGGGGCGCTTATGAGGGACAATGAGCAGTTCTTC